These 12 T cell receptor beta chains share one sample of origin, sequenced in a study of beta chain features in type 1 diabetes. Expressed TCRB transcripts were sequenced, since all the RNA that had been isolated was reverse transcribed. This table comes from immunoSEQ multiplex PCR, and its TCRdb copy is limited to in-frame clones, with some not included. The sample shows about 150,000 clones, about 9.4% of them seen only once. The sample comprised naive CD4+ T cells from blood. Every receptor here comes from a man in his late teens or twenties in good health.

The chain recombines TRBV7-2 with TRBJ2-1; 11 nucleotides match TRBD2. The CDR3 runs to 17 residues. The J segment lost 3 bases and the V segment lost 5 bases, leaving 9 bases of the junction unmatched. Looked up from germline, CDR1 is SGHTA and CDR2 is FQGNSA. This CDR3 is CASSRRASGGYYNEQFF. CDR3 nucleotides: TGTGCCAGCAGCCGCAGGGCTAGCGGGGGGTACTACAATGAGCAGTTCTTC. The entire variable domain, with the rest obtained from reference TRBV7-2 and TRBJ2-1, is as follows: GAGVSQSPSNKVTEKGKDVELRCDPISGHTALYWYRQSLGQGLEFLIYFQGNSAPDKSGLPSDRFSAERTGGSVSTLTIQRTQQEDSAVYLCASSRRASGGYYNEQFFGPGTRLTVL.

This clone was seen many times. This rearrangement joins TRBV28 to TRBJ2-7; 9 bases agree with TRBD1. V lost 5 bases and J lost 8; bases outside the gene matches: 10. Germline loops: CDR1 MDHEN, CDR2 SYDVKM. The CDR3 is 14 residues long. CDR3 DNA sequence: TGTGCCAGCAGTGGTGGGACAGGGCGTATCAAGCAGTACTTC. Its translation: CASSGGTGRIKQYF. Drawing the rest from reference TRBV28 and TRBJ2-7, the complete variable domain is DVKVTQSSRYLVKRTGEKVFLECVQDMDHENMFWYRQDPGLGLRLIYFSYDVKMKEKGDIPEGYSVSREKKERFSLILESASTNQTSMYLCASSGGTGRIKQYFGPGTRLTVT.

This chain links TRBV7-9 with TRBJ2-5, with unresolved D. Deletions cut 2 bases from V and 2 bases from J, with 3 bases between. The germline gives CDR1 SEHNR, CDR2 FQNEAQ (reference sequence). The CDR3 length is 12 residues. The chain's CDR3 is CASSLTQETQYF. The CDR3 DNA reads TGTGCCAGCAGCTTAACTCAAGAGACCCAGTACTTC.

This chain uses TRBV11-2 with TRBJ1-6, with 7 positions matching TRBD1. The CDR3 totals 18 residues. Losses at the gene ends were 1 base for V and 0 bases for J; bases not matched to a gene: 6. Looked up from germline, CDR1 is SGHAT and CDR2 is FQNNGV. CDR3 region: CASSLVEGQSSYNSPLHF. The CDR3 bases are TGTGCCAGCAGCTTAGTGGAGGGACAGAGCTCCTATAATTCACCCCTCCACTTT.

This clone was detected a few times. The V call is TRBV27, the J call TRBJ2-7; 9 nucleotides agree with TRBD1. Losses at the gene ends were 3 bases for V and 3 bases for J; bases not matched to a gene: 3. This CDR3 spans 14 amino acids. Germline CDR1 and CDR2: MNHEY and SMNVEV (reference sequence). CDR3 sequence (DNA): TGTGCCAGCAGTTTCTCGGGACAGGGCTACGAGCAGTACTTC. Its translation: CASSFSGQGYEQYF.

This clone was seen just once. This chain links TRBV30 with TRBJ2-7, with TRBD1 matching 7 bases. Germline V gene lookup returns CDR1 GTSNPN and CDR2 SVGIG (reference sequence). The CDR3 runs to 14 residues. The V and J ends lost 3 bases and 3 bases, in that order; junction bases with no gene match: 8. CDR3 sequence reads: CAWSATGLGYEQYF. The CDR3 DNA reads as TGTGCCTGGAGCGCGACAGGGCTTGGCTACGAGCAGTACTTC.

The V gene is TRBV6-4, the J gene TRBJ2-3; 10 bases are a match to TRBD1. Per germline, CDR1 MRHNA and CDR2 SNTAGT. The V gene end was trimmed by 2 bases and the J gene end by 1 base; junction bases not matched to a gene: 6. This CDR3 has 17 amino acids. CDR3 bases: TGTGCCAGCAGTGACGGGCAAGGGACAGGGGGCACAGATACGCAGTATTTT. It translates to CASSDGQGTGGTDTQYF.

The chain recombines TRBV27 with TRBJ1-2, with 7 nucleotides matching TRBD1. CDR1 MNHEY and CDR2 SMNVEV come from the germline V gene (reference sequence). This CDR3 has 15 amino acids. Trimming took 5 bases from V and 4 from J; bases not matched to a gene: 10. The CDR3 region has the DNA TGTGCCAGCAGTCCCCAGGGACAGCCTAGCTATGGCTACACCTTC. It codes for CASSPQGQPSYGYTF.

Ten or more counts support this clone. This CDR3 is CASSRTGVTNEQFF. The CDR3 DNA reads as TGTGCCAGCAGCCGGACAGGGGTTACCAATGAGCAGTTCTTC. The gene calls are TRBV14 and TRBJ2-1; 9 nucleotides agree with TRBD1. Germline values: CDR1 SGHDN, CDR2 FVKESK. V lost 4 bases, J lost 6 bases, and 4 bases stayed unmatched. This CDR3 comprises 14 residues.

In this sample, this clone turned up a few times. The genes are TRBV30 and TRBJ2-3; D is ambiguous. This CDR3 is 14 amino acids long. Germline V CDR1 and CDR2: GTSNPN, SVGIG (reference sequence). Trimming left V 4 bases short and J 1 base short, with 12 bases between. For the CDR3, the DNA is TGTGCCTGGACTGACTCCCACGGCACAGATACGCAGTATTTT. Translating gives CAWTDSHGTDTQYF. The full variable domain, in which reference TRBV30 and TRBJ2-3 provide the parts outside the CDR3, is SQTIHQWPATLVQPVGSPLSLECTVEGTSNPNLYWYRQAAGRGLQLLFYSVGIGQISSEVPQNLSASRPQDRQFILSSKKLLLSDSGFYLCAWTDSHGTDTQYFGPGTRLTVL.

In DNA form, the CDR3 reads TGTGCCAGCAGCCCGGGACAATTAAACTATGGCTACACCTTC. This codes for CASSPGQLNYGYTF. V usage is TRBV6-1 and J usage is TRBJ1-2; a possible D gene is TRBD1 (6 bases). The V end was cut by 6 bases, the J end by 2 bases, with 13 bases between. CDR1 is MNHNS, CDR2 SASEGT, per germline. This CDR3 contains 14 residues.

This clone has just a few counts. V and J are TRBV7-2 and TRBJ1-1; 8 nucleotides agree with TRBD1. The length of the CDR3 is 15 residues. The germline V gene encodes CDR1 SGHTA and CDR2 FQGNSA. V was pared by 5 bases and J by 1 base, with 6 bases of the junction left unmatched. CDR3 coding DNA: TGTGCCAGCAGCAAGGGACAGGTTGGGAACACTGAAGCTTTCTTT. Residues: CASSKGQVGNTEAFF. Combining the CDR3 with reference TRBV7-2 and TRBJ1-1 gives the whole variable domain GAGVSQSPSNKVTEKGKDVELRCDPISGHTALYWYRQSLGQGLEFLIYFQGNSAPDKSGLPSDRFSAERTGGSVSTLTIQRTQQEDSAVYLCASSKGQVGNTEAFFGQGTRLTVV.